This T cell receptor beta chain comes out of a study of blood T cell repertoires in COVID-19. Authors' data handling: Quantification of nucleated cells was approximated via reference gene primer amplification. Only in-frame clones appear in the TCRdb table, and some are missing; sequencing was by immunoSEQ multiplex PCR. The D gene and trimming were derived from the DNA, and the V and J assignments and clone size from that table. The table lists over 300,000 clones, around 88% of them singletons. Looked up from germline, CDR1 is LGHNA and CDR2 is YNFKEQ. With 0 bases removed from V and 0 bases from J, the gap between germline ends came to 12 bases. The CDR3 is made up of 16 amino acids.

Sequencing was carried out using peripheral blood. The TCR comes from a woman in her forties or fifties with acute or convalescent COVID-19. This chain uses TRBV4-2 with TRBJ2-7; D gene unclear. The CDR3, as DNA: TGTGCCAGCAGCCAAGAACTCCCGGTCCCCTCCTACGAGCAGTACTTC. Translation gives CASSQELPVPSYEQYF.